The 23 T cell receptor beta chains below were found in one sample sequenced in a study of technical replicates of blood from several donors. The method was immunoSEQ multiplex PCR; TCRdb's version includes in-frame clones alone and lacks a portion of them. The table shows 60,000 to 90,000 clones, with about 97% occurring only once. The sample comprised T cells isolated from PBMCs. Receptors originate from a human donor in good health.

This chain joins TRBV30 and TRBJ2-4, with 9 bases identical to TRBD2. The CDR3 length is 13 residues. Looked up from germline, CDR1 is GTSNPN and CDR2 is SVGIG (reference sequence). J gave up 15 bases and V 4 bases, and 13 bases lay outside the gene matches. In nucleotides, the CDR3 is TGTGCCTGGAATAGCGGGGGTATCGGGAGGCGGTACTTC. It codes for CAWNSGGIGRRYF.

The chain uses TRBV5-4 and TRBJ2-1; 8 bases match TRBD2. This CDR3 is built from 18 residues. Germline CDR1 reads SGHNT; CDR2 reads YYREEE (reference sequence). V shed 0 bases, J shed 0 bases, and the junction held 8 bases outside the gene matches. The CDR3 DNA reads as TGTGCCAGCAGCTTGGACGGGGGGGGGTTAAGCTCCTACAATGAGCAGTTCTTC. Its translation: CASSLDGGGLSSYNEQFF.

The chain combines TRBV19 with TRBJ1-4; 8 nucleotides match TRBD1. The germline V gene encodes CDR1 LNHDA and CDR2 SQIVND (reference sequence). The CDR3 contains 16 residues. V shed 5 bases, J shed 7 bases, and the junction held 12 bases outside the gene matches. This CDR3 is CASSLTTGEVREKLFF. For the CDR3, the DNA is TGTGCCAGTAGTCTAACGACAGGGGAGGTGCGTGAAAAACTGTTTTTT. Full variable domain (missing parts from reference TRBV19 and TRBJ1-4): DGGITQSPKYLFRKEGQNVTLSCEQNLNHDAMYWYRQDPGQGLRLIYYSQIVNDFQKGDIAEGYSVSREKKESFPLTVTSAQKNPTAFYLCASSLTTGEVREKLFFGSGTQLSVL.

The chain has TRBV5-4 and TRBJ2-4; perhaps TRBD2 as D (5 bases). CDR3 length: 13 residues. Germline V CDR1 and CDR2: SGHNT, YYREEE (reference sequence). V dropped 3 bases and J dropped 7 bases, with 11 bases sitting between them. The CDR3 DNA reads as TGTGCCAGCAGCTATGAAACGGGGAACATTCAGTACTTC. Residues: CASSYETGNIQYF.

This chain joins TRBV6-1 and TRBJ1-5; D may be TRBD1 (5 bases). V was trimmed by 1 base and J by 2 bases, leaving 6 bases between them. The CDR3 is 14 residues long. The germline V gene encodes CDR1 MNHNS and CDR2 SASEGT. The CDR3 here is CASSEGRGNQPQHF. The DNA for the CDR3 is TGTGCCAGCAGTGAAGGCAGGGGCAATCAGCCCCAGCATTTT.

The V call is TRBV19, the J call TRBJ2-2, with D uncertain. V lost 5 bases to trimming and J lost 0 bases, with 7 bases between them. In germline, CDR1 is LNHDA, CDR2 SQIVND (reference sequence). The CDR3 runs to 14 residues. CDR3 sequence (DNA): TGTGCCAGTAGTGCCGAGACGAACACCGGGGAGCTGTTTTTT. Its protein is CASSAETNTGELFF.

This chain connects TRBV28 to TRBJ2-7, with D maybe TRBD2 (6 bases). The CDR3 consists of 18 residues. The germline V and J ends were trimmed by 3 bases and 3 bases, with 24 bases remaining between them. Germline-derived CDR1 and CDR2 are MDHEN and SYDVKM. The CDR3 coding sequence is TGTGCCAGCAGTTTCCTCGGTACGGCAGGGAGGACTATCTACGAGCAGTACTTC. Its translation: CASSFLGTAGRTIYEQYF.

V gene TRBV21-1 combines with J gene TRBJ2-3; the table's D call of TRBD2 was not tested on the DNA. TRBV21-1 counts as a pseudogene. This CDR3 comprises 20 residues. Here the CDR3 DNA reads TGTGCCAGCAGCAAAGGGGGGGCTAGCGGGAATGACTGGAGCACAGATACGCAGTATTTT. Protein: CASSKGGASGNDWSTDTQYF.

In DNA, the CDR3 is TGTGCCATCAGGGACACTAATTCACCCCTCCACTTT. Translated: CAIRDTNSPLHF. The J gene is TRBJ1-6, the V gene TRBV10-3; a weak D match, TRBD1 (5 bases). Trimming shortened V by 6 bases and J by 6 bases, and 6 bases separated the two germline ends. Germline lookup yields CDR1 ENHRY and CDR2 SYGVKD. The CDR3 is 12 amino acids.

This chain links TRBV5-1 with TRBJ2-1, with TRBD1 matching over 7 bases. From germline, CDR1 is SGHRS and CDR2 YFSETQ. The junction had 12 bases not matched to a gene; V was cut back by 2 bases and J by 7 bases. The length of the CDR3 is 16 residues. The CDR3 loop reads CASSLGQVYTSNEQFF. CDR3 DNA: TGCGCCAGCAGCTTAGGACAGGTTTATACTTCAAATGAGCAGTTCTTC.

The V gene is TRBV25-1, the J gene TRBJ2-1, with TRBD2 matching over 10 bases. The ends lost 6 bases at V and 7 bases at J; junction bases unmatched: 6. Germline CDR1 is MGHDK and CDR2 is SYGVNS. This CDR3 comprises 14 residues. CDR3 sequence reads: CASRPSGSTNEQFF. CDR3 in DNA: TGTGCCAGCAGGCCTAGCGGGAGCACGAATGAGCAGTTCTTC. The whole variable domain, filled in from reference TRBV25-1 and TRBJ2-1, reads EADIYQTPRYLVIGTGKKITLECSQTMGHDKMYWYQQDPGMELHLIHYSYGVNSTEKGDLSSESTVSRIRTEHFPLTLESARPSHTSQYLCASRPSGSTNEQFFGPGTRLTVL.

The rearrangement uses TRBV6-1 and TRBJ2-1, with TRBD2 matching 11 bases. The V segment lost 6 bases and the J segment 9 bases; nucleotides outside the gene matches: 7. From germline, CDR1 is MNHNS and CDR2 SASEGT. This CDR3 contains 14 residues. CDR3 residues: CASSASGGRAEQFF. In DNA form, the CDR3 reads TGTGCCAGCAGCGCTAGCGGGGGGAGGGCTGAGCAGTTCTTC.

A single count supports this clone. V usage is TRBV30 and J usage is TRBJ1-3; D may be TRBD1 (5 bases). Trimming left V 0 bases short and J 4 bases short, with 16 bases between. The V gene's germline CDR1 is GTSNPN and CDR2 SVGIG (reference sequence). The CDR3 runs 16 residues. CDR3 protein: CAWSVPPLTAGNTIYF. The CDR3 DNA is TGTGCCTGGAGTGTCCCCCCGTTGACAGCCGGAAACACCATATATTTT.

V and J are TRBV18 and TRBJ2-7, with 7 bases that match TRBD2. Trimming removed 2 bases from V and 7 bases from J; junction bases left unmatched: 5. Germline lookup yields CDR1 KGHSH and CDR2 LQKENI. CDR3 size: 13 residues. The CDR3 protein is CASSPGLVGEQYF. The CDR3 DNA sequence: TGTGCCAGCTCACCAGGACTAGTGGGGGAGCAGTACTTC.

The CDR3 DNA sequence: TGCGCCAGCAGCCCCGGCAGGGGACAGTACGAGCAGTACTTC. This codes for CASSPGRGQYEQYF. The rearrangement uses TRBV5-1 and TRBJ2-7, with 7 nucleotides matching TRBD1. The CDR3 runs 14 residues. Germline assignment: CDR1 SGHRS and CDR2 YFSETQ. With V trimmed by 4 bases and J by 4 bases, 8 bases remained unmatched.

This clone was picked up a small number of times. This chain uses TRBV2 with TRBJ1-3, with D tentatively TRBD1 (5 bases). Germline loops: CDR1 SNHLY, CDR2 FYNNEI. Trimming removed 6 bases at V and 8 bases at J, with 14 bases between. This CDR3 comprises 13 residues. As DNA, the CDR3 is TGTGCCAGCAGGAGGCAGGGTATGGACACCATATATTTT. As protein: CASRRQGMDTIYF. Together with reference TRBV2 and TRBJ1-3, the CDR3 gives the full variable domain: EPEVTQTPSHQVTQMGQEVILRCVPISNHLYFYWYRQILGQKVEFLVSFYNNEISEKSEIFDDQFSVERPDGSNFTLKIRSTKLEDSAMYFCASRRQGMDTIYFGEGSWLTVV.

The chain has TRBV4-2 and TRBJ2-2; 7 bases match TRBD2. The junction had 5 bases not matched to a gene; V was cut back by 4 bases and J by 6 bases. Germline CDR1 and CDR2: LGHNA and YNFKEQ. There are 14 residues in the CDR3. The CDR3 protein is CASSLGGRAGELFF. CDR3 bases: TGTGCCAGCAGCCTAGGAGGGAGGGCCGGGGAGCTGTTTTTT.

The chain links TRBV19 to TRBJ2-3; 7 bases agree with TRBD2. Germline assignment: CDR1 LNHDA and CDR2 SQIVND (reference sequence). CDR3 length: 15 amino acids. After removal of 7 bases from V and 3 bases from J, the junction contained 10 bases not matched to a gene. This CDR3 is CASTRQRGTTDTQYF. The DNA of the CDR3 is TGTGCCAGTACCCGCCAGCGGGGTACTACAGATACGCAGTATTTT.

CDR3 amino acids: CASSTLGGYQPQHF. DNA for the CDR3: TGTGCCAGTAGCACACTCGGGGGATACCAGCCCCAGCATTTT. The V gene is TRBV19, the J gene TRBJ1-5, with D tentatively TRBD1 (5 bases). Germline-derived CDR1 and CDR2 are LNHDA and SQIVND (reference sequence). Deletions cut 6 bases from V and 7 bases from J, with 16 bases between. The CDR3 extends over 14 amino acids.

The genes are TRBV5-1 and TRBJ2-5, with a tentative D call TRBD2 (6 bases). Germline CDR1 SGHRS, CDR2 YFSETQ. The CDR3 length is 17 residues. Trimming removed 1 base at V and 1 base at J, with 17 bases between. The CDR3 bases are TGCGCCAGCAGCTTGTTAAGCCCTAGCGTTGTCCAAGAGACCCAGTACTTC. Translating gives CASSLLSPSVVQETQYF.

This sequence joins TRBV10-2 and TRBJ2-7; TRBD1 aligns across 9 bases. Losses at the gene ends were 5 bases for V and 0 bases for J; bases not matched to a gene: 2. Per the germline V gene, CDR1 is WSHSY and CDR2 is SAAADI. The CDR3 spans 14 residues. CDR3 DNA: TGCGCCAGCAGTTCGGGACAGGGCTCCTACGAGCAGTACTTC. This encodes CASSSGQGSYEQYF.

The chain couples TRBV11-3 to TRBJ1-3, with D unresolved. CDR3 length: 17 amino acids. CDR1 is SGHNT, CDR2 YENEEA, per germline. Trimming stripped 2 bases from V and 0 bases from J, with 14 bases between. As DNA, the CDR3 is TGTGCCAGCAGCTTAATATCAAATCAGCGCTCTGGAAACACCATATATTTT. Its translation is CASSLISNQRSGNTIYF.

Worth noting for this clone: The sample carries other DNA sequences with the same CDR3. The CDR3 bases are TGTGCCAGCAGTTACAGAGGTCTCTCCTACGAGCAGTACTTC. Its translation is CASSYRGLSYEQYF. The chain couples TRBV6-5 to TRBJ2-7, with D unresolved. The germline V gene has CDR1 MNHEY and CDR2 SVGAGI. CDR3 size: 14 residues. Trimming removed 2 bases from V and 0 bases from J, with 8 bases in between.